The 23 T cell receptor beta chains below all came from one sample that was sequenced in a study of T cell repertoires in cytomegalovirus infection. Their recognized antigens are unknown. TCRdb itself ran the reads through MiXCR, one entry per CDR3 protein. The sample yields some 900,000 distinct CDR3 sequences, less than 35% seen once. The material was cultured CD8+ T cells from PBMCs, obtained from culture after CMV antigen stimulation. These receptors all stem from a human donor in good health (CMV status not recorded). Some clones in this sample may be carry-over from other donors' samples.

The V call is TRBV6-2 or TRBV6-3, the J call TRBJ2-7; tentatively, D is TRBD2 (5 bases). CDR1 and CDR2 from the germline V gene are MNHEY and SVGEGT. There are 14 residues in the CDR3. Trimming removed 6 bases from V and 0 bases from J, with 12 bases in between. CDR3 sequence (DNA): TGTGCCAGCAGAGAGAGGGTTAGCTCCTACGAGCAGTACTTC. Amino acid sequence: CASRERVSSYEQYF.

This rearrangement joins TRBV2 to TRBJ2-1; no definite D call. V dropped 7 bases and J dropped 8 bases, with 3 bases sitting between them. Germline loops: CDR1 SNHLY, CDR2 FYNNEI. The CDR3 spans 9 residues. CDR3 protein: CASNHEQFF. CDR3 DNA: TGTGCCAGCAACCATGAGCAGTTCTTC.

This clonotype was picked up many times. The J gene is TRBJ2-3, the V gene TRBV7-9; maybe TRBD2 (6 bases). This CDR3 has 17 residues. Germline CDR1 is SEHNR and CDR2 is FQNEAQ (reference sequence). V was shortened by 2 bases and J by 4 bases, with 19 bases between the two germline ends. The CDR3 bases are TGTGCCAGCAGCTTATCGTTCGGGACTGTTCATCCAGATACGCAGTATTTT. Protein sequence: CASSLSFGTVHPDTQYF.

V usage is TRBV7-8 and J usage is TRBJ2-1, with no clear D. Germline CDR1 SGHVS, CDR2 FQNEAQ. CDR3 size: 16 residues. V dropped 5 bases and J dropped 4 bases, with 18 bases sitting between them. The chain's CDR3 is CASSIRLTEIYNEQFF. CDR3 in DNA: TGTGCCAGCAGCATACGACTGACTGAAATTTACAATGAGCAGTTCTTC.

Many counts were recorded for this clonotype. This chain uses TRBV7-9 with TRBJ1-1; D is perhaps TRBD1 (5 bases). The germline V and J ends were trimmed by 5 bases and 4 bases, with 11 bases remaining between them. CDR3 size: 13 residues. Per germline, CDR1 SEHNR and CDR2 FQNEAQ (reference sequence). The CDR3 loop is CASSTPGTTEAFF. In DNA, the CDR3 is TGTGCCAGCAGCACCCCAGGGACCACTGAAGCTTTCTTT.

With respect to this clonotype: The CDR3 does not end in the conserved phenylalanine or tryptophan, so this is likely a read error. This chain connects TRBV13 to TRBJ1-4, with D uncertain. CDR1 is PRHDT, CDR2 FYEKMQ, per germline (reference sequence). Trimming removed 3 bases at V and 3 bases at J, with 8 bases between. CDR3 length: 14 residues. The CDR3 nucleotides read TGTGCCAGCAGCTTTGGGCGGCCTAATGAAAAACTGTTTATT. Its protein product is CASSFGRPNEKLFI.

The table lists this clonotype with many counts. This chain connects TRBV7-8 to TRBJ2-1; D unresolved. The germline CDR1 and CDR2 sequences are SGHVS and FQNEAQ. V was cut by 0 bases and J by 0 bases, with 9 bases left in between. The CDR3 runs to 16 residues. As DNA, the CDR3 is TGTGCCAGCAGCTTAGCGGGCCAGAGCTCCTACAATGAGCAGTTCTTC. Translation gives CASSLAGQSSYNEQFF.

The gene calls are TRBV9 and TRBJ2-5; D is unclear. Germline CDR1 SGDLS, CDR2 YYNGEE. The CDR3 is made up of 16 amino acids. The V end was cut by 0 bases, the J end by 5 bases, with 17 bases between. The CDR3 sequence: CASSVGVQDLGETQYF. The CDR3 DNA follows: TGTGCCAGCAGCGTAGGGGTACAAGATTTAGGGGAGACCCAGTACTTC.

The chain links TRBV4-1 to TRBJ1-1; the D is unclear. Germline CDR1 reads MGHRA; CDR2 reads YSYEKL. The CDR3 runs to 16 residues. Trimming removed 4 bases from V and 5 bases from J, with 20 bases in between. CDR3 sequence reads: CASSPFSQPVVTEAFF. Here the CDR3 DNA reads TGCGCCAGCAGCCCCTTTTCCCAGCCGGTTGTTACTGAAGCTTTCTTT.

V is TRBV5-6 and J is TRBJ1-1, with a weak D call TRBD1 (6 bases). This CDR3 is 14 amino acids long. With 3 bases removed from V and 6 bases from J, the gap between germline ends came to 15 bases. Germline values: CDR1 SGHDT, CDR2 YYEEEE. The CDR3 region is CASSSRTTGPEAFF. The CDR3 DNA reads TGTGCCAGCAGCTCGAGGACCACAGGGCCTGAAGCTTTCTTT.

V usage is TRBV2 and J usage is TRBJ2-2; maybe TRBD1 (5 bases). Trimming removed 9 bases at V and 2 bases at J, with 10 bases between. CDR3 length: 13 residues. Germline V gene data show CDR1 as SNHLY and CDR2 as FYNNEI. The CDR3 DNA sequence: TGTGCCAGAGAACAGGAAAACACCGGGGAGCTGTTTTTT. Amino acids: CAREQENTGELFF.

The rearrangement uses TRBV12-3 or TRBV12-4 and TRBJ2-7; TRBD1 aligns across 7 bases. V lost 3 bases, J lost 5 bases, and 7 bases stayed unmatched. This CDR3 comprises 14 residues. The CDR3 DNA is TGTGCCAGCAGTTTTACAGCAGGGGGTGACGAGCAGTACTTC. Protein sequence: CASSFTAGGDEQYF.

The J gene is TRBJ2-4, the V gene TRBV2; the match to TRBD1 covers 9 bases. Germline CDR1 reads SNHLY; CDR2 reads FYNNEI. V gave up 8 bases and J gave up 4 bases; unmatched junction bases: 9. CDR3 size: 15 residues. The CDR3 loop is CASLRAGQGKNIQYF. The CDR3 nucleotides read TGTGCCAGCCTCCGGGCCGGACAGGGGAAAAACATTCAGTACTTC.

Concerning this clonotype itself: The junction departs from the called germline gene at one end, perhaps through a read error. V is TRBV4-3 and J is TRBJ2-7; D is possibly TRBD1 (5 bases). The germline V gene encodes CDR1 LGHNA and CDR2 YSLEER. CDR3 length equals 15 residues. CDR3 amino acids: CASSQEDTPSHEQYF. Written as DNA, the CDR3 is TGCGCCAGCAGCCAAGAGGACACCCCCTCCCACGAGCAGTACTTC.

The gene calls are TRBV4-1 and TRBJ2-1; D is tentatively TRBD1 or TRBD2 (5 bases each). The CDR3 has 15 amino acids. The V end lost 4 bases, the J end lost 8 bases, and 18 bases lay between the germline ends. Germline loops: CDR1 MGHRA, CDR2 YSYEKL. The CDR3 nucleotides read TGCGCCAGCAGCCCAATCCAAGGGACGAGGGATGAGCAGTTCTTC. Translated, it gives CASSPIQGTRDEQFF.

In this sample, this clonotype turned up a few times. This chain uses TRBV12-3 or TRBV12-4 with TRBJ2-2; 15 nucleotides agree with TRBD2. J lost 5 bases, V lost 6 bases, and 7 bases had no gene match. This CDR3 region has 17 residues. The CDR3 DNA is TGTGCCAGCAGAGGACTAGCGGGGGGGCCGGAGACCGGGGAGCTGTTTTTT. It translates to CASRGLAGGPETGELFF.

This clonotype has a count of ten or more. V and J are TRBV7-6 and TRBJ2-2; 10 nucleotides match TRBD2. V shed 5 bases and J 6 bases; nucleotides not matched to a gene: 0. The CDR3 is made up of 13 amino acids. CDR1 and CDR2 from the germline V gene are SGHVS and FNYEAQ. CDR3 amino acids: CASSTSGAGELFF. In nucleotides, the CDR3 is TGTGCCAGCAGCACTAGCGGGGCCGGGGAGCTGTTTTTT.

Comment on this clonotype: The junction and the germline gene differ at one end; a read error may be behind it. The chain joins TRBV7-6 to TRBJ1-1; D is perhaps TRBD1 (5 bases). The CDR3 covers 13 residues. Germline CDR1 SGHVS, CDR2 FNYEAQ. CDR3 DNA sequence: TGTACCAGCAGCTTTGGGGGGAACACTGAAGCTTTCTTT. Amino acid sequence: CTSSFGGNTEAFF.

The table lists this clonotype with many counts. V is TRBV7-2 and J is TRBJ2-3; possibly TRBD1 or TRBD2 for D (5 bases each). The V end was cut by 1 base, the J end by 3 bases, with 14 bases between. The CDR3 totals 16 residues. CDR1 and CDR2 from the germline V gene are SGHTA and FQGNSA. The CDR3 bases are TGTGCCAGCAGCTTAGGGTACGGGGACCGAACAGATACGCAGTATTTT. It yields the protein CASSLGYGDRTDTQYF.

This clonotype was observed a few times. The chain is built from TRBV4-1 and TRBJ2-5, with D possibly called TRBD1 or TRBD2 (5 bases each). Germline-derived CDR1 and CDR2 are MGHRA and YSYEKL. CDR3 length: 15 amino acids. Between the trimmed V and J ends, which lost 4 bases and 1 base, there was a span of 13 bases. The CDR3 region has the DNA TGCGCCAGCAGCCCACTAGGACAATTCCAAGAGACCCAGTACTTC. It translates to CASSPLGQFQETQYF.

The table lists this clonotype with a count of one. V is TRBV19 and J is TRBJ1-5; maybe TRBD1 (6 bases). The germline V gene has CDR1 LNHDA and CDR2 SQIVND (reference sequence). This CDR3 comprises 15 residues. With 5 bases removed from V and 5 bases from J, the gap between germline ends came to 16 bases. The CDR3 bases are TGTGCCAGTAGTTCGATTTCAGGGGAGTATCAGCCCCAGCATTTT. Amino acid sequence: CASSSISGEYQPQHF. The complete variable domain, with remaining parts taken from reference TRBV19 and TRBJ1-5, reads DGGITQSPKYLFRKEGQNVTLSCEQNLNHDAMYWYRQDPGQGLRLIYYSQIVNDFQKGDIAEGYSVSREKKESFPLTVTSAQKNPTAFYLCASSSISGEYQPQHFGDGTRLSIL.

The CDR3 loop is CASSSPSGQPNTEAFF. The CDR3 DNA sequence: TGTGCCAGCAGTTCGCCTTCGGGACAGCCGAACACTGAAGCTTTCTTT. The rearrangement links TRBV12-3 or TRBV12-4 to TRBJ1-1, with TRBD1 matching over 7 bases. V gave up 4 bases and J gave up 1 base; unmatched junction bases: 9. The CDR3 loop spans 16 amino acids.

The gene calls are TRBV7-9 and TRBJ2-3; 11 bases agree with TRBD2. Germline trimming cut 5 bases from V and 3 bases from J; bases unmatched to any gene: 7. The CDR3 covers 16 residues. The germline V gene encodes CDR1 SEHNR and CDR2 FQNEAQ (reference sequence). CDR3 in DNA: TGTGCCAGCAGCGCTAGCGGGGGGACGAGGACAGATACGCAGTATTTT. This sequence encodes CASSASGGTRTDTQYF.